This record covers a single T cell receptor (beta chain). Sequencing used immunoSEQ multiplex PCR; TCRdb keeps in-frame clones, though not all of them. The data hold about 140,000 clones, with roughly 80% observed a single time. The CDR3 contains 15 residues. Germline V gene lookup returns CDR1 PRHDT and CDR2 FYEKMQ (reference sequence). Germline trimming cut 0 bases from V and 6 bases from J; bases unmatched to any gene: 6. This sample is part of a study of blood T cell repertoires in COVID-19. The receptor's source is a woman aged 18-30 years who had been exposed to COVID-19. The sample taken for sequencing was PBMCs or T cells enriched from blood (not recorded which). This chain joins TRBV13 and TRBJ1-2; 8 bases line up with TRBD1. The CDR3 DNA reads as TGTGCCAGCAGCTTAGGGCAGGGGGCAATGGATGGCTACACCTTC. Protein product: CASSLGQGAMDGYTF.